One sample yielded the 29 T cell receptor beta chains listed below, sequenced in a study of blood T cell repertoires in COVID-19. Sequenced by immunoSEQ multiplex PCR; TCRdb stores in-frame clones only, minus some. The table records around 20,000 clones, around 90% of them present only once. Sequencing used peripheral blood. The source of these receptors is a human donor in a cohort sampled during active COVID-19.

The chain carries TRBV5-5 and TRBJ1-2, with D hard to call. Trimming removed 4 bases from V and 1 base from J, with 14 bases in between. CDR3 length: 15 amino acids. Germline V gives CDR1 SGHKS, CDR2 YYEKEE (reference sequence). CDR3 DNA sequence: TGTGCCAGCAGCCTCGCCCCGACAAATAACTATGGCTACACCTTC. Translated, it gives CASSLAPTNNYGYTF.

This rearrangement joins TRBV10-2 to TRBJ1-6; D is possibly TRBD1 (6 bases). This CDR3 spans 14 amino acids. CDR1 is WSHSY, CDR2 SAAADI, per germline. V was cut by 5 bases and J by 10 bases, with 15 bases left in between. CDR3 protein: CASSSDSRGSPLHF. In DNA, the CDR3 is TGCGCCAGCAGTTCGGACAGTCGGGGCTCACCCCTCCACTTT.

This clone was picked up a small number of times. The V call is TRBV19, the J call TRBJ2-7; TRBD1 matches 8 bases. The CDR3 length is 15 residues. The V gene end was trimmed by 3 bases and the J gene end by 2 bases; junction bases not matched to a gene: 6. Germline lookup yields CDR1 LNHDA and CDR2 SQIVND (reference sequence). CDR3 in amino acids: CASSIPGGSTYEQYF. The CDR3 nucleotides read TGTGCCAGTAGTATTCCAGGGGGCTCGACCTACGAGCAGTACTTC.

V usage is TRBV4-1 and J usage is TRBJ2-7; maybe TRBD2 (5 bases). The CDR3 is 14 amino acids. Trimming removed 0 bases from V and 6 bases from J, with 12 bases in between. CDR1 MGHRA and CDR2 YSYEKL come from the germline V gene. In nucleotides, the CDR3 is TGCGCCAGCAGCCAAGAGGGCACGGCGGGCGAGCAGTACTTC. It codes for CASSQEGTAGEQYF.

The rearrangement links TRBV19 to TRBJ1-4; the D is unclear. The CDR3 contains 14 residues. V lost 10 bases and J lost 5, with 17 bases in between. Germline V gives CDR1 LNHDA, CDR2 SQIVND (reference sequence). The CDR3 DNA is TGTGCCACGGGAAGGAGGGCAGGAAATGAAAAACTGTTTTTT. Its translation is CATGRRAGNEKLFF.

CDR3 residues: CASSLKPPGQGGNEQFF. The DNA for the CDR3 is TGCGCCAGCAGCTTAAAGCCGCCGGGACAGGGAGGCAATGAGCAGTTCTTC. This chain links TRBV5-1 with TRBJ2-1; 9 nucleotides agree with TRBD1. Germline trimming cut 2 bases from V and 6 bases from J; bases unmatched to any gene: 12. The germline CDR1 and CDR2 sequences are SGHRS and YFSETQ. There are 17 residues in the CDR3.

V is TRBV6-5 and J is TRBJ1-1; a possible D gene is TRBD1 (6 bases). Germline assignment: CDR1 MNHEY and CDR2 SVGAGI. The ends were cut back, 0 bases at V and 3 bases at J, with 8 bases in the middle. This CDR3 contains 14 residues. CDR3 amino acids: CASSYSGGDTEAFF. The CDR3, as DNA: TGTGCCAGCAGTTACTCAGGGGGGGACACTGAAGCTTTCTTT.

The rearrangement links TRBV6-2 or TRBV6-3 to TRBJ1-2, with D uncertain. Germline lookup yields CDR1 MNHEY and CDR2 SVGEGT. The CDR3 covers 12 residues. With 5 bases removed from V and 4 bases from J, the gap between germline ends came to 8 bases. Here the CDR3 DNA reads TGTGCCAGCAGTCGGGAGGGCTATGGCTACACCTTC. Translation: CASSREGYGYTF.

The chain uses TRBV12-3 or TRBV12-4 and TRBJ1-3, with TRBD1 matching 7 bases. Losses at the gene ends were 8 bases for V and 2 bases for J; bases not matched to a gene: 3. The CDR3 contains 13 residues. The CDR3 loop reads CASHTGAGNTIYF. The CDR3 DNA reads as TGTGCCAGCCATACAGGGGCTGGAAACACCATATATTTT.

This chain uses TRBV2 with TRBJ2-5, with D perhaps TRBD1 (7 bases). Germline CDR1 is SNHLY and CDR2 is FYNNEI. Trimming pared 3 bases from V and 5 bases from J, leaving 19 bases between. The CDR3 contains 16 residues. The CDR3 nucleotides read TGTGCCAGCAGTGAGGGCAGGGGGACTCCCCCCGAGACCCAGTACTTC. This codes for CASSEGRGTPPETQYF.

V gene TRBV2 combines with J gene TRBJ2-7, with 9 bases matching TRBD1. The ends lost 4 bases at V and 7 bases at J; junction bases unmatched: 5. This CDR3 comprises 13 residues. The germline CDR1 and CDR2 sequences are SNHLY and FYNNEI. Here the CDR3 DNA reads TGTGCCAGCAGTGGGGACAGGGTGAGGGAGCAGTACTTC. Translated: CASSGDRVREQYF.

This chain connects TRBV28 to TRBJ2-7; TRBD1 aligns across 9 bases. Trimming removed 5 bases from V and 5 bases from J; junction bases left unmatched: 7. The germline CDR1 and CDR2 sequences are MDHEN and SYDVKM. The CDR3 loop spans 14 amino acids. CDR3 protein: CASSGPGQGHEQYF. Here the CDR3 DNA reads TGTGCCAGCAGTGGGCCGGGACAGGGCCACGAGCAGTACTTC.

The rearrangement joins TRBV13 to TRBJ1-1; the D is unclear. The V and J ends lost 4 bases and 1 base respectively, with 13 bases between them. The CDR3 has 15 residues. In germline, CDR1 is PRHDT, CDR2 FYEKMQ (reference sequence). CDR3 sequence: CASSSRGRGNTEAFF. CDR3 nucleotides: TGTGCCAGCAGCTCGAGAGGACGGGGGAACACTGAAGCTTTCTTT.

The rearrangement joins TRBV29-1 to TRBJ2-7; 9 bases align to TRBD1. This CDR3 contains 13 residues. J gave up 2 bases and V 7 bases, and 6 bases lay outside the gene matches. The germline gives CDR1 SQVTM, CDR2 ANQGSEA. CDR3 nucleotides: TGCAGCGCCTATGGGACAGGGACCTACGAGCAGTACTTC. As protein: CSAYGTGTYEQYF.

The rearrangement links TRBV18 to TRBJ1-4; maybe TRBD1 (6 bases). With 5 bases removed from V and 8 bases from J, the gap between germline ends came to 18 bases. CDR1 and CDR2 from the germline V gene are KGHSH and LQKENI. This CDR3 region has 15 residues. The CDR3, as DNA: TGTGCCAGCTCAATCTCGGGGGGCGCAATCGAAAAACTGTTTTTT. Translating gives CASSISGGAIEKLFF.

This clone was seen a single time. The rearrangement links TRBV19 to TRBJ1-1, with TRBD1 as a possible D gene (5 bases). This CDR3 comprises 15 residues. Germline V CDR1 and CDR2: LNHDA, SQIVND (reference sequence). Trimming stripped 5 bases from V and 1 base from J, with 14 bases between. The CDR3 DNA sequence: TGTGCCAGTAGTCCCCCGACAGCGACGAACACTGAAGCTTTCTTT. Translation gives CASSPPTATNTEAFF. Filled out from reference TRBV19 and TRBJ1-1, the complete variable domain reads DGGITQSPKYLFRKEGQNVTLSCEQNLNHDAMYWYRQDPGQGLRLIYYSQIVNDFQKGDIAEGYSVSREKKESFPLTVTSAQKNPTAFYLCASSPPTATNTEAFFGQGTRLTVV.

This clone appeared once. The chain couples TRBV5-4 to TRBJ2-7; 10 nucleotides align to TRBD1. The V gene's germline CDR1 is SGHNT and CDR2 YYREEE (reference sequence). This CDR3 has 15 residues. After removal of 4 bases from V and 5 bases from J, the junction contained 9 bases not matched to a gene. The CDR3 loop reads CASSPGDRGADEQYF. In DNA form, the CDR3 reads TGTGCCAGCAGCCCGGGGGACAGGGGAGCGGACGAGCAGTACTTC.

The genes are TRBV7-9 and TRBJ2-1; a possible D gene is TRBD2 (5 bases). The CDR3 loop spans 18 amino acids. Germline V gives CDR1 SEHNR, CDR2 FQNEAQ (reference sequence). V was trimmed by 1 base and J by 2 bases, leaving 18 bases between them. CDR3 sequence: CASSLGLRVASPYNEQFF. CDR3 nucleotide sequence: TGTGCCAGCAGCTTAGGCCTGAGGGTAGCGAGCCCCTACAATGAGCAGTTCTTC.

CDR3 protein: CATSTRDSLAKNIQYF. The DNA for the CDR3 is TGTGCCACCAGCACCCGGGACAGTTTAGCCAAAAACATTCAGTACTTC. The chain is built from TRBV15 and TRBJ2-4; 7 bases fit TRBD1. The CDR3 contains 16 residues. Losses at the gene ends were 4 bases for V and 0 bases for J; bases not matched to a gene: 6. Germline values: CDR1 LNHNV, CDR2 YYDKDF (reference sequence).

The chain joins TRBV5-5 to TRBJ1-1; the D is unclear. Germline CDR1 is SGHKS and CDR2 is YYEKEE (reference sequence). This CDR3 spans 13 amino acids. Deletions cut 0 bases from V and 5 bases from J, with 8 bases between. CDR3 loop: CASSLVGETEAFF. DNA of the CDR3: TGTGCCAGCAGCTTGGTTGGAGAAACTGAAGCTTTCTTT.

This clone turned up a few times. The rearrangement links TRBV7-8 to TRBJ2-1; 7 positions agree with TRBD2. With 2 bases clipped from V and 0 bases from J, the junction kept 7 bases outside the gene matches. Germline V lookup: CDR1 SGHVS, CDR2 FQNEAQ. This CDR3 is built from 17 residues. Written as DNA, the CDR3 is TGTGCCAGCAGCTTAAGACTAGCTCAAAGCTCCTACAATGAGCAGTTCTTC. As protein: CASSLRLAQSSYNEQFF.

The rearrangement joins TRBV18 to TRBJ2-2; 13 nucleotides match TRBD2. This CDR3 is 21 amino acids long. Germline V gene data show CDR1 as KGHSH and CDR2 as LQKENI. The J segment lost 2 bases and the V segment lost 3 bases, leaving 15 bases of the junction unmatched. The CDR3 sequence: CASSPRTSGSSIGLNTGELFF. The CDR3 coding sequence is TGTGCCAGCTCACCCCGGACTAGCGGGAGTTCGATTGGGCTAAACACCGGGGAGCTGTTTTTT.

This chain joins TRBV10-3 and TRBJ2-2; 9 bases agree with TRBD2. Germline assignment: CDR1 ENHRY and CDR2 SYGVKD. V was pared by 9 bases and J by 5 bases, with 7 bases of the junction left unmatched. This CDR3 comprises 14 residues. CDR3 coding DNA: TGTGCCATAAGTACAGCGGGGGGTACCGGGGAGCTGTTTTTT. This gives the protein CAISTAGGTGELFF.

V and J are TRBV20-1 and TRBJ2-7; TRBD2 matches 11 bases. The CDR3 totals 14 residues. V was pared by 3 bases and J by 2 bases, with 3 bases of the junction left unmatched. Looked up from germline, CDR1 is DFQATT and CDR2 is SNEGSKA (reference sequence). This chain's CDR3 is CSASLAGGTYEQYF. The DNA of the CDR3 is TGCAGTGCTAGTCTAGCGGGGGGCACCTACGAGCAGTACTTC.

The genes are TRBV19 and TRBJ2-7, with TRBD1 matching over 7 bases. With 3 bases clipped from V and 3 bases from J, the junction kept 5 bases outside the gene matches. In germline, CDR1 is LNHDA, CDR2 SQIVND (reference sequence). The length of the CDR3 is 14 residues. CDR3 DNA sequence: TGTGCCAGTAGTATGAGGGACAGTAACTACGAGCAGTACTTC. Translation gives CASSMRDSNYEQYF.

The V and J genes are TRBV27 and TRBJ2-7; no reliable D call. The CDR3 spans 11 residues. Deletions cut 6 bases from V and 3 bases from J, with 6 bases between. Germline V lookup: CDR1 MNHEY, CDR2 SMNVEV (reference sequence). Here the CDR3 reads CASSYRYEQYF. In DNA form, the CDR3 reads TGTGCCAGCAGCTACCGCTACGAGCAGTACTTC.

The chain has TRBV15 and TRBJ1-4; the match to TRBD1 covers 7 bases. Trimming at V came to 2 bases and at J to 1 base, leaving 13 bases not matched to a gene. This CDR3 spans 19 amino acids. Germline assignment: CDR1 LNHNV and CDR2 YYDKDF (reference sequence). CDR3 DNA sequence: TGTGCCACCAGCAGATCCCGACAGGGTTATTTTTTAACTAATGAAAAACTGTTTTTT. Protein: CATSRSRQGYFLTNEKLFF.

CDR3: CASSRTSATNTGELFF. In nucleotides, the CDR3 is TGTGCCAGCAGCCGGACTAGCGCGACGAACACCGGGGAGCTGTTTTTT. The J gene is TRBJ2-2, the V gene TRBV9; 9 bases agree with TRBD2. Germline V gene data show CDR1 as SGDLS and CDR2 as YYNGEE. Trimming at V came to 4 bases and at J to 0 bases, leaving 4 bases not matched to a gene. The CDR3 is 16 residues long. The full variable domain, with the rest looked up from reference TRBV9 and TRBJ2-2, is DSGVTQTPKHLITATGQRVTLRCSPRSGDLSVYWYQQSLDQGLQFLIQYYNGEERAKGNILERFSAQQFPDLHSELNLSSLELGDSALYFCASSRTSATNTGELFFGEGSRLTVL.

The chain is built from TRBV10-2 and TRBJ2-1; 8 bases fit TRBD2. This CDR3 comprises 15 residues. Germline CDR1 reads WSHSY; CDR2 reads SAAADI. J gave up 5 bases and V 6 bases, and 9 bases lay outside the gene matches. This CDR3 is CASRNPGLGHNEQFF. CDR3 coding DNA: TGCGCCAGCAGAAACCCGGGACTAGGGCACAATGAGCAGTTCTTC.